Shown below are 3 T cell receptor beta chains from a single sample sequenced in a study of blood T cell repertoires in COVID-19. Here immunoSEQ multiplex PCR was the method, and the copy in TCRdb shows in-frame clones only, minus some. The sample records almost 250,000 clones, around nine tenths being singletons. The sample comprised peripheral blood. All receptors derive from a woman between 55 and 75 years old who had recovered from COVID-19.

This clone was seen a single time. The rearrangement joins TRBV7-2 to TRBJ2-1; TRBD2 aligns across 9 bases. The V gene end was trimmed by 11 bases and the J gene end by 7 bases; junction bases not matched to a gene: 21. The CDR3 covers 17 residues. CDR1 is SGHTA and CDR2 is FQGNSA in the germline V gene. Written as DNA, the CDR3 is TGTGCCGAGGGCCCTTTGCGGGGGGGGATTGAGTTGAATGAGCAGTTCTTC. Protein: CAEGPLRGGIELNEQFF.

This chain links TRBV6-2 or TRBV6-3 with TRBJ1-6, with a possible D match to TRBD1 (5 bases). The CDR3 covers 14 residues. Deletions cut 5 bases from V and 5 bases from J, with 10 bases between. Per germline, CDR1 MNHEY and CDR2 SVGEGT. The DNA for the CDR3 is TGTGCCAGCAGTACTACGGGGGATAATTCACCCCTCCACTTT. Protein: CASSTTGDNSPLHF.

The chain couples TRBV28 to TRBJ2-3; no clear D. The CDR3 covers 13 residues. CDR1 is MDHEN, CDR2 SYDVKM, per germline. Deletions cut 6 bases from V and 0 bases from J, with 7 bases between. The CDR3 nucleotides are TGTGCCAGCAGAACTACCAGCACAGATACGCAGTATTTT. It yields the protein CASRTTSTDTQYF.